This T cell receptor (beta chain) came from a study of blood T cell repertoires in COVID-19. About the study: Whether acute or convalescent, the COVID-19 samples came from the United States, Italy and Spain. PBMCs, B-cell-depleted T cells, or T cells provided the cDNA or gDNA that made up the material.

J gave up 8 bases and V 3 bases, and 10 bases lay outside the gene matches. Germline CDR1 is SGHRS and CDR2 is YFSETQ. This CDR3 is 14 amino acids long. Authors' processing steps: Reference gene primer amplification gave nucleated cell count estimates. Sequencing was performed with immunoSEQ multiplex PCR; in TCRdb, only in-frame clones are kept and a portion is missing. V, J and clone size are those of that table, while D and trimming were read from the DNA. Found here are roughly 16,000 clones, approximately 78% of them singletons; the top ten hold roughly 8.1%. The specimen sequenced was peripheral blood. The chain joins TRBV5-1 to TRBJ1-2; 7 bases fit TRBD1. This clonotype was sampled from a man aged 55 to 69 with acute or convalescent COVID-19. The DNA for the CDR3 is TGCGCCAGCAGCTCGGAACAGGGGTCGGAGGGCTACACCTTC. Protein product: CASSSEQGSEGYTF.